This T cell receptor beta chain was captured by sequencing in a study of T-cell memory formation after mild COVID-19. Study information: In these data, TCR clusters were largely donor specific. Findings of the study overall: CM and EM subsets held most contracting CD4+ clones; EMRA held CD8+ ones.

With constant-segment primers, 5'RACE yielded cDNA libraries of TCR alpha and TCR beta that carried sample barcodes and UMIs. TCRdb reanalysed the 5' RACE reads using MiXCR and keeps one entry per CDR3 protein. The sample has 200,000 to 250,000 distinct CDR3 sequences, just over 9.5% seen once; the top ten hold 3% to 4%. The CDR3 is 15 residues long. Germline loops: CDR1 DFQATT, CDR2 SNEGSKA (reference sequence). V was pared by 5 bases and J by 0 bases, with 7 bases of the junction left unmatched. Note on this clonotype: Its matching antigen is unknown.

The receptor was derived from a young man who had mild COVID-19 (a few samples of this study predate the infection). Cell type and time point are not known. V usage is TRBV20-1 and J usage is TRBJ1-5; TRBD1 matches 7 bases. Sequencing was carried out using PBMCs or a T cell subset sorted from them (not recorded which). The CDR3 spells CSALAGTDSNQPQHF. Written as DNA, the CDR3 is TGCAGTGCTTTAGCCGGGACAGATAGCAATCAGCCCCAGCATTTT.